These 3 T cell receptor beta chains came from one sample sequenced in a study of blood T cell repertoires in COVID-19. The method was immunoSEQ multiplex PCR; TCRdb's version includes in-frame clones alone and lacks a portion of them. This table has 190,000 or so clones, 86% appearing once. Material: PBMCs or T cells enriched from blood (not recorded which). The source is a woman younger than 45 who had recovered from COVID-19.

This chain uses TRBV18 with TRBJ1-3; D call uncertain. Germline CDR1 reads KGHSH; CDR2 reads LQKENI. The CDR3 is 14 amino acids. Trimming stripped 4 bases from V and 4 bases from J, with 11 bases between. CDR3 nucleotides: TGTGCCAGCTCACGACGAGGGCCAGGAAACACCATATATTTT. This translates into CASSRRGPGNTIYF.

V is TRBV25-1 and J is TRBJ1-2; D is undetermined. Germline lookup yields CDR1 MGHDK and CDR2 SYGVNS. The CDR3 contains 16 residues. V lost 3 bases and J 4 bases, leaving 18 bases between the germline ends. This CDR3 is CASSEAVGQTLYGYTF. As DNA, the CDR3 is TGTGCCAGCAGTGAGGCAGTTGGGCAGACGCTCTATGGCTACACCTTC.

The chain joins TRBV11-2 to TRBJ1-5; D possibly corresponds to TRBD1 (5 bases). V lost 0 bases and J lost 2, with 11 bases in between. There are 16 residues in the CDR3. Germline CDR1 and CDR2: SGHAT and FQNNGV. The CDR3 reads CASSLDLGGGNQPQHF. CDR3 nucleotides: TGTGCCAGCAGCTTAGATCTGGGGGGTGGCAATCAGCCCCAGCATTTT.